Each of the 3 T cell receptor beta chains below was sequenced from the same sample in a study of blood T cell repertoires in COVID-19 (dated by TCRdb to 2019 to 2021). Library preparation employed the immunoSEQ multiplex PCR assay. What TCRdb holds here is the immuneACCESS table cut down to in-frame rearrangements. Part of the clones is not present; checked against another copy, under half of the missing clones reflect an unresolved V gene, and the others are unexplained. This sample is represented by 200,000 to 250,000 clones; less than 85% of them were singletons. The top ten hold 7% to 8.5% of the sample. The sequencing input was peripheral blood. The receptor source for this set is a woman in her sixties or seventies with acute or convalescent COVID-19.

The chain recombines TRBV30 with TRBJ2-5; 10 nucleotides align to TRBD2. J lost 4 bases, V lost 2 bases, and 4 bases had no gene match. This CDR3 spans 14 amino acids. The germline CDR1 and CDR2 sequences are GTSNPN and SVGIG (reference sequence). The CDR3 spells CAWSNGLAAETQYF. In nucleotides, the CDR3 is TGTGCCTGGAGTAACGGACTAGCGGCAGAGACCCAGTACTTC. The whole variable domain, filled in from reference TRBV30 and TRBJ2-5, reads SQTIHQWPATLVQPVGSPLSLECTVEGTSNPNLYWYRQAAGRGLQLLFYSVGIGQISSEVPQNLSASRPQDRQFILSSKKLLLSDSGFYLCAWSNGLAAETQYFGPGTRLLVL.

The rearrangement joins TRBV5-5 to TRBJ2-5, with TRBD2 identical over 15 bases. J gave up 2 bases and V 2 bases, and 1 base lay outside the gene matches. This CDR3 is 16 amino acids long. Per germline, CDR1 SGHKS and CDR2 YYEKEE (reference sequence). The chain's CDR3 is CASSFGLAGGQETQYF. CDR3 DNA sequence: TGTGCCAGCAGCTTTGGACTAGCGGGGGGGCAAGAGACCCAGTACTTC.

The sample holds one count of this clone. This chain connects TRBV13 to TRBJ2-3; 7 bases match TRBD2. Germline CDR1 reads PRHDT; CDR2 reads FYEKMQ (reference sequence). V shed 1 base, J shed 4 bases, and the junction held 11 bases outside the gene matches. The CDR3 consists of 17 residues. Here the CDR3 reads CASSLDGRIGRADTQYF. CDR3 bases: TGTGCCAGCAGCTTAGACGGGAGGATAGGGAGGGCAGATACGCAGTATTTT.